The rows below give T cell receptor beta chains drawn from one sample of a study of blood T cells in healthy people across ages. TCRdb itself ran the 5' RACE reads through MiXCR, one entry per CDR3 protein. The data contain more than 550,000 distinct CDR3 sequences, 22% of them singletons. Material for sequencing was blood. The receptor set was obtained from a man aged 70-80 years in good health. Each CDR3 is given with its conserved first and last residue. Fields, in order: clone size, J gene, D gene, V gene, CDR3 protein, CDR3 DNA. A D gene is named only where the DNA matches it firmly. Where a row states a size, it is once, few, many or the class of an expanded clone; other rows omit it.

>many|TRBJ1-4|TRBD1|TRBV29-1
CSVVWTGGGKLFF
TGCAGCGTTGTTTGGACAGGGGGAGGAAAACTGTTTTTT
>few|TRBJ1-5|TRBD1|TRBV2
CASRRQGDGNQPQHF
TGTGCCAGCAGGAGACAGGGGGATGGCAATCAGCCCCAGCATTTT
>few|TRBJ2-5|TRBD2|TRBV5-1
CASSLGGLASRSAQYF
TGCGCCAGCAGCTTGGGTGGACTAGCCTCCAGGTCGGCCCAGTACTTC
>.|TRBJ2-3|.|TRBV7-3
CASSSTPGQEYF
TGTGCCAGCAGCTCAACCCCGGGGCAGGAGTATTTT
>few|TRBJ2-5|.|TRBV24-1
CATSDPSWATQYF
TGTGCCACCAGTGATCCCTCGTGGGCGACCCAGTACTTC
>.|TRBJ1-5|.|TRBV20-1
CSARDEGPEGPQHF
TGCAGTGCTAGAGATGAGGGGCCCGAGGGGCCCCAGCATTTT
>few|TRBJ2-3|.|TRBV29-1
CSVDLGGVTDTQYF
TGCAGCGTTGACCTAGGAGGGGTGACAGATACGCAGTATTTT
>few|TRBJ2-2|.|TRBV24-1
CATSDQLRGDTGELFF
TGTGCCACCAGTGACCAGCTGCGAGGGGACACCGGGGAGCTGTTTTTT
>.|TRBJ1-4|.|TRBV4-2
CASSRDQLGRINEKLFF
TGTGCCAGCAGCCGCGACCAGCTGGGACGGATTAATGAAAAACTGTTTTTT
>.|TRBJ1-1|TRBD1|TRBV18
CASSPWTGHTEAFF
TGTGCCAGCTCACCATGGACAGGCCACACTGAAGCTTTCTTT
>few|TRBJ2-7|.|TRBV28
CASMGTTFPYEQYF
TGTGCCAGCATGGGTACAACATTCCCCTACGAGCAGTACTTC
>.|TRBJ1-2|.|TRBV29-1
CQGGDQNYGYTF
TGCCAAGGGGGTGACCAGAACTATGGCTACACCTTC
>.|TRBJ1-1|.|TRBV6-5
CASSQNRHTEAFF
TGTGCCAGCAGCCAGAACAGGCACACTGAAGCTTTCTTT
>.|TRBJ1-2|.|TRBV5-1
CASSLEGRGYGYTF
TGCGCCAGCAGCTTGGAGGGTAGAGGCTATGGCTACACCTTC
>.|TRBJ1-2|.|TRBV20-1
CSASSGRAYGYTF
TGCAGTGCTAGCTCTGGCAGGGCGTACGGCTACACCTTC
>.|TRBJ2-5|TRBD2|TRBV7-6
CASSPRLAGGETQYF
TGTGCCAGCAGCCCTAGACTAGCGGGAGGAGAGACCCAGTACTTC
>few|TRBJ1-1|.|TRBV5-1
CASSLVSDEAFF
TGCGCCAGCAGCTTGGTCTCGGATGAAGCTTTCTTT
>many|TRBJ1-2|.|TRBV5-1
CASSLTQYGYTF
TGCGCCAGCAGCTTGACACAGTATGGCTACACCTTC
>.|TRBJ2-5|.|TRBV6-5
CASSYFGPSEETQYF
TGTGCCAGCAGTTACTTTGGACCGTCGGAAGAGACCCAGTACTTC
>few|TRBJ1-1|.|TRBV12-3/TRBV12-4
CASSPAAPITTEAFF
TGTGCCAGCAGCCCCGCAGCCCCCATAACCACTGAAGCTTTCTTT
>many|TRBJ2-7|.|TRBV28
CASSFPAGSSYEQYF
TGTGCCAGCAGTTTCCCGGCGGGAAGCTCCTACGAGCAGTACTTC
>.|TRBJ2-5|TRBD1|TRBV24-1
CATSDLRDRVQETQYF
TGTGCCACCAGTGATTTGAGGGACAGAGTCCAAGAGACCCAGTACTTC
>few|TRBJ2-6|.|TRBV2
CASSGFSGANVLTF
TGTGCCAGCAGTGGATTCTCTGGGGCCAACGTCCTGACTTTC
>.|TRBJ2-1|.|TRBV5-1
CASSFEGVENEQFF
TGCGCCAGCAGCTTCGAGGGAGTAGAAAATGAGCAGTTCTTC
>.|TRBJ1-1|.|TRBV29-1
CSAVTGRVMNTEAFF
TGCAGCGCCGTGACAGGTCGGGTTATGAACACTGAAGCTTTCTTT
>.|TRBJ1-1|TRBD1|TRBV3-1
CASSQETGGHTEAFF
TGTGCCAGCAGCCAGGAAACAGGGGGCCACACTGAAGCTTTCTTT
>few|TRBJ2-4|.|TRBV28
CASSLQRDIQYF
TGTGCCAGCAGCCTACAAAGGGACATTCAGTACTTC
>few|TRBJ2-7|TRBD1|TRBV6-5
CASRGTESSYEQYF
TGTGCCAGCAGAGGGACAGAGAGCTCCTACGAGCAGTACTTC
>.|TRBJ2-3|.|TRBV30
CAWGPQHTQYF
TGTGCCTGGGGACCCCAACATACGCAGTATTTT
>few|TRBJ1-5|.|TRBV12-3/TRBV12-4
CASRGGTNQPQHF
TGTGCCAGTCGGGGGGGAACGAATCAGCCCCAGCATTTT
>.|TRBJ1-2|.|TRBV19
CASSSMNQYGYTF
TGTGCCAGTAGTTCAATGAATCAATATGGCTACACCTTC
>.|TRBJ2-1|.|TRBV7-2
CASSSATELGEQFF
TGTGCCAGCAGCTCGGCCACGGAGTTGGGTGAGCAGTTCTTC
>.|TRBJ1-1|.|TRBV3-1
CASSQAGGVPTEAFF
TGTGCCAGCAGCCAAGCCGGGGGAGTGCCCACTGAAGCTTTCTTT
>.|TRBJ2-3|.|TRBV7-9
CASSLGTLRGESDTQYF
TGTGCCAGCAGCTTAGGGACTCTGCGGGGCGAATCAGATACGCAGTATTTT
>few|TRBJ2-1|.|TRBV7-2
CASSFPAGSYNEQFF
TGTGCCAGCAGCTTTCCGGCGGGGTCCTACAATGAGCAGTTCTTC
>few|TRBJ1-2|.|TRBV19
CASSIPGTTGGYTF
TGTGCCAGTAGTATCCCCGGGACTACTGGGGGCTACACCTTC